This T cell receptor beta chain is from a study of beta chain features in type 1 diabetes. The study reverse transcribed the entire isolated RNA, so it sequenced expressed TCRB transcripts. Sequencing was performed with immunoSEQ multiplex PCR; in TCRdb, only in-frame clones are kept and a portion is missing. In the table there are roughly 500,000 clones, about an eighth of which are singletons. V lost 3 bases and J 0 bases, leaving 8 bases between the germline ends. This CDR3 contains 14 residues. Germline CDR1 is KGHSH and CDR2 is LQKENI. The source is a woman aged 18-30 years in good health. The sample taken for sequencing was naive CD4+ T cells from blood. The chain is built from TRBV18 and TRBJ1-2; no clear D. The CDR3 loop reads CASSPVVTNYGYTF. CDR3 nucleotides: TGTGCCAGCTCACCCGTAGTAACTAACTATGGCTACACCTTC.